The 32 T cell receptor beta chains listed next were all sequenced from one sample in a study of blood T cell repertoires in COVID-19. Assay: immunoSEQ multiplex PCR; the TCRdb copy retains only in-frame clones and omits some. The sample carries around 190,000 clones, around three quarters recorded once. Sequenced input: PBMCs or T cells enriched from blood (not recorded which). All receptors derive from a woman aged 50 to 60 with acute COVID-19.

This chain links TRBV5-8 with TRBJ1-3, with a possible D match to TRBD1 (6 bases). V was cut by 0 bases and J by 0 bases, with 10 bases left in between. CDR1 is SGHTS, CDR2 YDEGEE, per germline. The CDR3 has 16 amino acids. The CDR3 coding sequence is TGTGCCAGCAGCTTGGGCCGACAGGCCTCTGGAAACACCATATATTTT. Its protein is CASSLGRQASGNTIYF.

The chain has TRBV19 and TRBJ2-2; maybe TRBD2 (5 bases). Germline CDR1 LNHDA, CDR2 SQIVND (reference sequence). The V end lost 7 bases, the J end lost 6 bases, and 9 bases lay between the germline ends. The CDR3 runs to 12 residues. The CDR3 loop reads CASTRRSGELFF. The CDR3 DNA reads TGTGCCAGTACCAGGAGGTCCGGGGAGCTGTTTTTT.

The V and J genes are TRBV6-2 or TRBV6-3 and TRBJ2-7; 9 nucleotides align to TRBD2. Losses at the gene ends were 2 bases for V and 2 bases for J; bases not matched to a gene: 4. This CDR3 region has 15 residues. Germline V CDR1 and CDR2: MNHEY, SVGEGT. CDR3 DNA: TGTGCCAGCAGTTACGGAGCGGGGGGCGCCTACGAGCAGTACGTC. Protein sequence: CASSYGAGGAYEQYV.

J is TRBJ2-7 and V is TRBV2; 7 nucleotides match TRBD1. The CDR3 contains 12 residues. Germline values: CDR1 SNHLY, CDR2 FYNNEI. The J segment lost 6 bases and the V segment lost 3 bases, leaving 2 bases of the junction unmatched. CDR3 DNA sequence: TGTGCCAGCAGTGATGACAGGGCCGAGCAGTACGTC. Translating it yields CASSDDRAEQYV.

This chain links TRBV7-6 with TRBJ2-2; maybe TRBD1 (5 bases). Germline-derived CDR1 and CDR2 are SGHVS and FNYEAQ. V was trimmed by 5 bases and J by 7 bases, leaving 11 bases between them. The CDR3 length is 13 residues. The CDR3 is CASSPTGSGELFF. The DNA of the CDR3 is TGTGCCAGCAGCCCAACAGGTAGCGGGGAGCTGTTTTTT.

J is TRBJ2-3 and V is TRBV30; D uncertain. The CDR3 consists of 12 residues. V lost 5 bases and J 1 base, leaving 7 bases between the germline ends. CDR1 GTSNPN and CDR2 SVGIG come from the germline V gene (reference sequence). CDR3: CAWGLGTDTQYF. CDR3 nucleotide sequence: TGTGCCTGGGGCCTGGGCACAGATACGCAGTATTTT.

The CDR3 protein is CASSLEARFETQYF. CDR3 DNA sequence: TGTGCCAGCAGCTTAGAGGCTAGGTTTGAGACCCAGTACTTC. The chain has TRBV7-2 and TRBJ2-5; unclear D gene. The CDR3 is 14 residues long. V shed 1 base and J shed 5 bases, with 11 bases lying between them. Germline V lookup: CDR1 SGHTA, CDR2 FQGNSA.

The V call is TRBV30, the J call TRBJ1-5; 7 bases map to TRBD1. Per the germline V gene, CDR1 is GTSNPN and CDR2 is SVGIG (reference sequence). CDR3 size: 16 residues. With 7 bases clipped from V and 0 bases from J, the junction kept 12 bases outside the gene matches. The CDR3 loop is CAFTQQTGFSNQPQHF. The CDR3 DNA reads TGTGCCTTTACCCAACAGACAGGGTTTAGCAATCAGCCCCAGCATTTT. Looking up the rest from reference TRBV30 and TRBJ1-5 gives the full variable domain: SQTIHQWPATLVQPVGSPLSLECTVEGTSNPNLYWYRQAAGRGLQLLFYSVGIGQISSEVPQNLSASRPQDRQFILSSKKLLLSDSGFYLCAFTQQTGFSNQPQHFGDGTRLSIL.

The CDR3, as DNA: TGTGCCAGCAGTCATACGACAGATGACACTGAAGCTTTCTTT. Translation gives CASSHTTDDTEAFF. This rearrangement joins TRBV5-5 to TRBJ1-1; possible D gene TRBD1, 5 bases. Trimming took 5 bases from V and 3 from J, leaving 14 bases between them. The CDR3 length is 14 residues. CDR1 and CDR2 (germline): SGHKS, YYEKEE (reference sequence). Filled out from reference TRBV5-5 and TRBJ1-1, the complete variable domain reads DAGVTQSPTHLIKTRGQQVTLRCSPISGHKSVSWYQQVLGQGPQFIFQYYEKEERGRGNFPDRFSARQFPNYSSELNVNALLLGDSALYLCASSHTTDDTEAFFGQGTRLTVV.

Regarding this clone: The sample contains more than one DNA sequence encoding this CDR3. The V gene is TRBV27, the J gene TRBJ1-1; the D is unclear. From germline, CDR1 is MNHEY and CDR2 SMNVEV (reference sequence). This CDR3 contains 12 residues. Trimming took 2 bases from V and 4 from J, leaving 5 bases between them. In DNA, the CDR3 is TGTGCCAGCAGTTTACGGGGCACTGAAGCTTTCTTT. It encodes CASSLRGTEAFF.

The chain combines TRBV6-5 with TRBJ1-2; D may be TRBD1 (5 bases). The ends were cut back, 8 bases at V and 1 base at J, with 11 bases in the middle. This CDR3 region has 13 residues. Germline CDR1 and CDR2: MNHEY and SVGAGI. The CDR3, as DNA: TGTGCCAGCTCGCAGGGCCTTAACTATGGCTACACCTTC. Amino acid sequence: CASSQGLNYGYTF.

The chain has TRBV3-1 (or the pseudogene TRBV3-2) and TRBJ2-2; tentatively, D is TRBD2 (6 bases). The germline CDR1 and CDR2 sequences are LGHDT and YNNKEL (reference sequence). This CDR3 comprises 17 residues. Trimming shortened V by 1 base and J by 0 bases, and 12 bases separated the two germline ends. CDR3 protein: CASSQVVGGANTGELFF. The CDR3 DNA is TGTGCCAGCAGCCAAGTGGTCGGGGGAGCGAACACCGGGGAGCTGTTTTTT.

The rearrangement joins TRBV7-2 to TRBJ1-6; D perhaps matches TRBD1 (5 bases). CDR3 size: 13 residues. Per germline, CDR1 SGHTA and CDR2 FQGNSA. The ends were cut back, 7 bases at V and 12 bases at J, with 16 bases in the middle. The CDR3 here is CASTRTPGGPLHF. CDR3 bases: TGTGCCAGCACCAGGACCCCCGGGGGACCCCTCCACTTT. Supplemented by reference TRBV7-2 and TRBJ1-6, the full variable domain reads GAGVSQSPSNKVTEKGKDVELRCDPISGHTALYWYRQSLGQGLEFLIYFQGNSAPDKSGLPSDRFSAERTGGSVSTLTIQRTQQEDSAVYLCASTRTPGGPLHFGNGTRLTVT.

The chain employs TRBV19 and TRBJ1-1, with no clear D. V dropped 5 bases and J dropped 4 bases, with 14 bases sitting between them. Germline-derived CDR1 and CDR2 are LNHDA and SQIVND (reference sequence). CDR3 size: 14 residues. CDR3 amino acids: CASSLLGAATEAFF. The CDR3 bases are TGTGCCAGTAGTCTCCTGGGAGCGGCCACTGAAGCTTTCTTT.

CDR3 protein: CASRQPGTMYQPQHF. The DNA of the CDR3 is TGTGCCAGCAGGCAACCCGGGACAATGTATCAGCCCCAGCATTTT. The chain is built from TRBV2 and TRBJ1-5, with a weak D call TRBD1 (6 bases). Germline V gives CDR1 SNHLY, CDR2 FYNNEI. V lost 6 bases, J lost 5 bases, and 17 bases lay in between. The CDR3 contains 15 residues.

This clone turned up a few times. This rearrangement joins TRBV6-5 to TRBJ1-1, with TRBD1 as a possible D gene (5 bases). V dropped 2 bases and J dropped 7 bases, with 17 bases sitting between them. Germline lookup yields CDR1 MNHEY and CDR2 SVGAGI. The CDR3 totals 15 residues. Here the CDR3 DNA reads TGTGCCAGCAGTTACGGGTCCAGGGCAGGTAATGAAGCTTTCTTT. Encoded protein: CASSYGSRAGNEAFF.

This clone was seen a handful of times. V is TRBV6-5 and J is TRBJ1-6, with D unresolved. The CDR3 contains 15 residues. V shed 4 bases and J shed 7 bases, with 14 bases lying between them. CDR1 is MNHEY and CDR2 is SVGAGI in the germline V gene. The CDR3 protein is CASSSLPGSNSPLHF. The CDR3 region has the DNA TGTGCCAGCAGTTCTTTGCCCGGGAGCAATTCACCCCTCCACTTT.

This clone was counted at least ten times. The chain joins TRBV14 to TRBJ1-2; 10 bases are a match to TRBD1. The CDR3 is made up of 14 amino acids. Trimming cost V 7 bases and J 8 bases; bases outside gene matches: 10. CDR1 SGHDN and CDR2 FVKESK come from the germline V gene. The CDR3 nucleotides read TGTGCCAGCAAGGGACAGGGGCCTTATGTAGGCTACACCTTC. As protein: CASKGQGPYVGYTF. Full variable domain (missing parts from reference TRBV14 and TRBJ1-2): EAGVTQFPSHSVIEKGQTVTLRCDPISGHDNLYWYRRVMGKEIKFLLHFVKESKQDESGMPNNRFLAERTGGTYSTLKVQPAELEDSGVYFCASKGQGPYVGYTFGSGTRLTVV.

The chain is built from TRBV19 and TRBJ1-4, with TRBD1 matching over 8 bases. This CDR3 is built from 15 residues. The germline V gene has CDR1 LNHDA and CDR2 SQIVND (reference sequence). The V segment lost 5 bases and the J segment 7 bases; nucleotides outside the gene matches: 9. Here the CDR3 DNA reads TGTGCCAGTAGTTCTCTGGGGACAGGAAGTGAAAAACTGTTTTTT. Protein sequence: CASSSLGTGSEKLFF.

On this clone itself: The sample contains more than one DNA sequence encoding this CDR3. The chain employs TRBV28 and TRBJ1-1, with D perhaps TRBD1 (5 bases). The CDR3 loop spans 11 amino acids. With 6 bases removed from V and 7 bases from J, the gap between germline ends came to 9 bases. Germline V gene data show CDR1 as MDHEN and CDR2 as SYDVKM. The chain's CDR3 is CASRLQGEAFF. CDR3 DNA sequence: TGTGCCAGCAGACTCCAGGGTGAAGCTTTCTTT.

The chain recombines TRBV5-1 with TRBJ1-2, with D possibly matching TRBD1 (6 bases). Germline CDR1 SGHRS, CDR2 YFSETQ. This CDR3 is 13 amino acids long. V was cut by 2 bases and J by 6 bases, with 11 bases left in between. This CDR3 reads CASSFRTEHGYTF. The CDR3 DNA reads TGCGCCAGCAGCTTCCGGACAGAACATGGCTACACCTTC.

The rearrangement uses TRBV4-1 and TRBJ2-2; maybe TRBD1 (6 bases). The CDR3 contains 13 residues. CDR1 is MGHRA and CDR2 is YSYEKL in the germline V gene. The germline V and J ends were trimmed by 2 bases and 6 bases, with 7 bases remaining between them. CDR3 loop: CASSQTGSGELFF. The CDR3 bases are TGCGCCAGCAGCCAAACAGGGTCCGGGGAGCTGTTTTTT.

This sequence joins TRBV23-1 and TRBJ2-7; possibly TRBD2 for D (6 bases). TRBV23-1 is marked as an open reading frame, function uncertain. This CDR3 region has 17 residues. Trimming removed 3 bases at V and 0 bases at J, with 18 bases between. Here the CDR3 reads CASSQGKEGSGSYEQYV. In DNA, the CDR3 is TGCGCCAGCAGTCAGGGCAAGGAGGGATCGGGCTCCTACGAGCAGTACGTC.

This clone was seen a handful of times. Written as DNA, the CDR3 is TGTGCCAGCAGTCACAGGCCTTACGAGCAGTACGTC. Amino acids: CASSHRPYEQYV. The rearrangement links TRBV28 to TRBJ2-7; a possible D gene is TRBD1 (5 bases). V lost 5 bases, J lost 4 bases, and 9 bases lay in between. Germline loops: CDR1 MDHEN, CDR2 SYDVKM. The CDR3 is 12 residues long.

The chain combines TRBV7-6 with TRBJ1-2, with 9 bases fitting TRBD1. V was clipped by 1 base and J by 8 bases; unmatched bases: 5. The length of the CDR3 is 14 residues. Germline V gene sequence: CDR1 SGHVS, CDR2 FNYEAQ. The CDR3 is CASSLGGQGLGYTF. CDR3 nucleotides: TGTGCCAGCAGCTTAGGGGGACAGGGTCTCGGCTACACCTTC. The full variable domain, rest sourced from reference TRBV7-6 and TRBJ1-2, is GAGVSQSPRYKVTKRGQDVALRCDPISGHVSLYWYRQALGQGPEFLTYFNYEAQQDKSGLPNDRFSAERPEGSISTLTIQRTEQRDSAMYRCASSLGGQGLGYTFGSGTRLTVV.

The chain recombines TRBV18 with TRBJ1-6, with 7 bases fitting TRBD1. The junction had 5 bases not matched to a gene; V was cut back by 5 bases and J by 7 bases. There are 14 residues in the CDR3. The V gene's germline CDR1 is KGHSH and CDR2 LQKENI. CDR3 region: CASSKDRKNSPLHF. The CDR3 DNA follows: TGTGCCAGCTCAAAGGACAGGAAAAATTCACCCCTCCACTTT.

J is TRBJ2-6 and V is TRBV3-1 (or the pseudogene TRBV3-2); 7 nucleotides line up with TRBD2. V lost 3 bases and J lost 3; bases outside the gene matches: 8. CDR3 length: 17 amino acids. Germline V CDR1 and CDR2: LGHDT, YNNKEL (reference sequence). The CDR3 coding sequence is TGTGCCAGCAGCCACCGAGCGGGGTTGCGTGGGGCCAACGTCCTGACTTTC. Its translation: CASSHRAGLRGANVLTF.

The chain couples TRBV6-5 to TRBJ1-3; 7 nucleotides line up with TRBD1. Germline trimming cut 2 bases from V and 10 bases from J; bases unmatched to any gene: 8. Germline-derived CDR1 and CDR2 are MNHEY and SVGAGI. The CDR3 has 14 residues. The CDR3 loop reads CASSYRQGGTTIYF. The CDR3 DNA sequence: TGTGCCAGCAGTTACAGACAGGGTGGGACGACCATATATTTT.

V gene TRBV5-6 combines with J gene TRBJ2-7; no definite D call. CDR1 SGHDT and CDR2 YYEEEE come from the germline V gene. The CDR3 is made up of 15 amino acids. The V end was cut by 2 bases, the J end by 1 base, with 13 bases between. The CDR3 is CASSFPPFCSYEQYV. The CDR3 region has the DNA TGTGCCAGCAGCTTCCCCCCGTTTTGTTCCTACGAGCAGTACGTC.

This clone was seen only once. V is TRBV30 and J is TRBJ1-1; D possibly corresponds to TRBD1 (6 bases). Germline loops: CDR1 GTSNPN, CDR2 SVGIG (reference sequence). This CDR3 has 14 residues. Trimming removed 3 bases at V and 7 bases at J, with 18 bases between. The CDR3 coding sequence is TGTGCCTGGAGAAGGTTGTCAGGGGCCGGTGAAGCTTTCTTT. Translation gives CAWRRLSGAGEAFF.

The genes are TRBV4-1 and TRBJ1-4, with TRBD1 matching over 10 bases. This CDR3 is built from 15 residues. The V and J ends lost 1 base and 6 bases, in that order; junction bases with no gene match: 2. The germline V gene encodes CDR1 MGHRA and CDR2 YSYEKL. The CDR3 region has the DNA TGCGCCAGCAGCCAAGGGGGACAGGGGTATGAAAAACTGTTTTTT. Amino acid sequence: CASSQGGQGYEKLFF.

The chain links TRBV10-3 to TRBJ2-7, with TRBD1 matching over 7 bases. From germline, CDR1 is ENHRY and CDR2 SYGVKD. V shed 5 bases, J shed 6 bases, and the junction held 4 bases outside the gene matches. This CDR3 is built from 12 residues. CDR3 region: CAISRQGSEQYV. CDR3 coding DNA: TGTGCCATCAGTCGACAGGGTTCCGAGCAGTACGTC.